The clone carrying this T cell receptor (beta chain) showed up just a few times. This entry belongs to a study of human T cells and chemical hapten exposure. The wider study: Yields of TCR per sample differed, chiefly owing to small differences in pooled library volume.

Described time point: patch test 1, 2 weeks after DPC sensitization. The treatment is: therapeutic diphenylcyclopropenone sensitization with weekly scalp DPC. Each CDR3 protein is one row after TCRdb ran MiXCR on the RACE reads. The repertoire holds roughly 200,000 distinct CDR3 sequences, with approximately 20% as singletons. The CDR3 covers 11 residues. CDR1 and CDR2 from the germline V gene are SQVTM and ANQGSEA. With 2 bases removed from V and 6 bases from J, the gap between germline ends came to 8 bases. The sequence came from a woman aged 45 to 65 with alopecia areata. Some clones in this sample may be carry-over from other donors' samples. The rearrangement links TRBV29-1 to TRBJ2-7, with D perhaps assigned TRBD1 or TRBD2 (5 bases each). The sequencing used whole blood, collected in connection with sensitization to the hapten diphenylcyclopropenone (DPC). The CDR3 sequence: CSVERGGEQYF. CDR3 sequence (DNA): TGCAGCGTTGAACGGGGCGGCGAGCAGTACTTC.